This paragraph reports one T cell receptor (beta chain). This sample was taken from a study of blood T cell repertoires in COVID-19. Across the whole study: From T cells, B-cell-depleted T cells, or PBMCs came the material, which was cDNA or gDNA.

The CDR3 contains 16 residues. Looked up from germline, CDR1 is MGHRA and CDR2 is YSYEKL. V shed 0 bases and J 4 bases; nucleotides not matched to a gene: 6. As originally analysed: Amplification from reference gene primers served as the basis for estimated nucleated cell counts. Using immunoSEQ multiplex PCR, the repertoire was profiled, and TCRdb retains in-frame clones only, with some absent. The V and J calls and the clone size are those of that table, but D and trimming were determined from the DNA. Here the sample spans about 190,000 clones, 80% to 95% being singletons. The sample was peripheral blood. The TCR sequence derives from a man in his fifties with acute or convalescent COVID-19. The chain employs TRBV4-1 and TRBJ2-5; 9 nucleotides match TRBD2. This chain's CDR3 is CASSQDGAGGGETQYF. CDR3 bases: TGCGCCAGCAGCCAAGACGGAGCGGGAGGCGGAGAGACCCAGTACTTC.